This TCR beta chain was identified in a study of shared clonotypes between healthy human individuals. The wider study: Per donor, CD8 memory used one plate, CD8 naive used two, CD4 memory used three and CD4 naive used three.

Terminally differentiated effector memory CD45RA+ cells were excluded from the naive CD8 cells, which were CD45RO-negative and positively selected for CCR7. Germline loops: CDR1 SQVTM, CDR2 ANQGSEA. This CDR3 has 14 residues. On this clone: A read error may produce the germline difference seen at one junction end.

Libraries were prepared by immunoSEQ multiplex PCR; TCRdb keeps only in-frame clonotypes and omits some of them. The sample consists of around 650,000 clones, about 95% of them appearing once. This receptor was obtained from a woman in her 30s in good health. The rearrangement joins TRBV29-1 to TRBJ2-7, with 9 bases identical to TRBD1. The sequenced material came from naive CD8+ T cells sorted from blood. The CDR3 loop reads CSVEAGTGSYEQYF. The CDR3 DNA reads TGCAGCGTCGAAGCCGGGACAGGGAGTTACGAGCAGTACTTC.